These T cell receptor beta chains were read from a single sample in a study of shared clonotypes between healthy human individuals. Measured with immunoSEQ multiplex PCR; TCRdb has only the in-frame clones, and not every one. The sample holds 500,000 to 550,000 clones, about 96% seen once. Sequenced sample: naive CD4+ T cells sorted from blood. Source of these receptors: a woman aged 30 to 39 in good health. CDR3s leave out the opening cysteine and the closing phenylalanine or tryptophan. Fields, in order: V gene, J gene, CDR3 protein.

TRBV7-6	TRBJ2-1	ASSLRNPGAGYNEQF
TRBV7-9	TRBJ1-3	ASSLGPGSGNTIY
TRBV9	TRBJ2-1	ASSVRTGANVNEQF
TRBV28	TRBJ2-2	ASSPTGTLGGELF
TRBV28	TRBJ2-7	ASSREREQY
TRBV9	TRBJ2-5	ASSPRTSRETQY
TRBV5-5	TRBJ2-4	ASSPGRERERKGDIQY
TRBV19	TRBJ2-7	ASKYRASSEQY
TRBV10-3	TRBJ2-3	AISGGDTQY
TRBV19	TRBJ2-7	ASSRSGTSDEQY
TRBV28	TRBJ2-5	ASSPGTLKETQY
TRBV4-1	TRBJ2-7	ASSQSISGNFYEQY
TRBV6-5	TRBJ2-7	ASKPDRGALYEQY
TRBV5-1	TRBJ2-5	ASSQGTLQETQY